This TCR beta chain was sequenced for a study of CD8+CD57+ T cells in acquired aplastic anemia. Across the whole study: Isolated CD4+ and CD8+ cells, once sorted, yielded DNA averaging around 3.3 ug. Healthy-donor CD4+ cells averaged about 11 million reads. Study-wide results and caveats: Patient and control CD8+ Simpson's diversity was not significantly different.

CDR3 length equals 14 residues. Trimming removed 6 bases from V and 6 bases from J, with 12 bases in between. On this clonotype itself: Its antigen is undetermined.

It was genomic DNA that served as the template for profiling TCR beta VDJ and CDR3. TCRdb recomputed calls from the reads with MiXCR, one row per CDR3 protein. This table has some 150,000 distinct CDR3 sequences, 41% appearing once. The sample comprised sorted CD4+, CD8+, or CD8+CD57+ T cells (not recorded which) from PBMCs. The chain combines TRBV12-3 or TRBV12-4 with TRBJ1-6; a weak D match, TRBD1 (5 bases). The TCR was taken from a human donor in good health, serving as a control. Here the CDR3 DNA reads TGTGCCAGCAGGCAGGGACCGTCTAATTCACCCCTCCACTTT. Its protein is CASRQGPSNSPLHF.